Shown below are 27 T cell receptor beta chains from a single sample sequenced in a study of shared clonotypes between healthy human individuals. Sequenced by immunoSEQ multiplex PCR; TCRdb stores in-frame clones only, minus some. The sample contains 2 million to 3 million clones, approximately 94% of which appear only once. The sequenced sample consisted of naive CD4+ T cells sorted from blood. The subset was: CD45RA+ positively selected. Receptor source: a man younger than 30 in good health.

The J gene is TRBJ1-4, the V gene TRBV6-6; D not resolved. The CDR3 covers 16 residues. Looked up from germline, CDR1 is MNHNY and CDR2 is SVGAGI (reference sequence). Trimming removed 7 bases from V and 5 bases from J, with 20 bases in between. Written as DNA, the CDR3 is TGTGCCAGCATGGGCCTCTGGGGAGGGTTAAATGAAAAACTGTTTTTT. Its protein is CASMGLWGGLNEKLFF.

The J gene is TRBJ2-3, the V gene TRBV4-1; TRBD2 agrees at 7 bases. V lost 2 bases to trimming and J lost 1 base; unmatched junction nucleotides: 6. The CDR3 totals 16 residues. Germline CDR1 and CDR2: MGHRA and YSYEKL. This CDR3 reads CASSQFPSGRTDTQYF. The CDR3 DNA follows: TGCGCCAGCAGCCAATTCCCTAGCGGACGCACAGATACGCAGTATTTT.

CDR3 in DNA: TGTGCCAGCAGCTCAGTCCCGGGACTTGGGACTGAAGCTTTCTTT. This sequence encodes CASSSVPGLGTEAFF. The chain joins TRBV5-4 to TRBJ1-1, with D tentatively TRBD1 (5 bases). Germline V gene lookup returns CDR1 SGHNT and CDR2 YYREEE (reference sequence). The germline V and J ends were trimmed by 3 bases and 5 bases, with 17 bases remaining between them. The length of the CDR3 is 15 residues.

The CDR3 DNA is TGTGCCAGCAGTCGAAGGGCTAGCGGGGACAATGAGCAGTTCTTC. Translating it yields CASSRRASGDNEQFF. V is TRBV6-6 and J is TRBJ2-1; 9 nucleotides line up with TRBD2. Germline V gene sequence: CDR1 MNHNY, CDR2 SVGAGI (reference sequence). CDR3 length: 15 residues. Unmatched junction bases numbered 7, after V lost 5 bases and J lost 5 bases.

This chain uses TRBV4-1 with TRBJ2-3; D is perhaps TRBD1 (6 bases). CDR3 size: 18 residues. Germline V gives CDR1 MGHRA, CDR2 YSYEKL. The germline V and J ends were trimmed by 1 base and 2 bases, with 19 bases remaining between them. CDR3 loop: CASSQGGPLRGNTDTQYF. In nucleotides, the CDR3 is TGCGCCAGCAGCCAAGGGGGACCTTTAAGGGGGAACACAGATACGCAGTATTTT.

The chain recombines TRBV4-1 with TRBJ1-4; no definite D call. Germline lookup yields CDR1 MGHRA and CDR2 YSYEKL. Trimming left V 5 bases short and J 4 bases short, with 23 bases between. The CDR3 has 18 amino acids. CDR3 protein: CASSKFQAELPINEKLFF. The DNA for the CDR3 is TGCGCCAGCAGCAAGTTCCAGGCGGAGCTACCAATTAATGAAAAACTGTTTTTT.

The J gene is TRBJ2-7, the V gene TRBV7-9, with no clear D. This CDR3 contains 12 residues. The germline gives CDR1 SEHNR, CDR2 FQNEAQ (reference sequence). V was clipped by 10 bases and J by 3 bases, with 13 bases between them. The CDR3 sequence is CATSEESYEQYF. The CDR3 DNA reads as TGTGCCACCTCCGAGGAAAGCTACGAGCAGTACTTC.

The genes are TRBV19 and TRBJ2-4; no clear D. Germline-derived CDR1 and CDR2 are LNHDA and SQIVND (reference sequence). The V end was cut by 4 bases, the J end by 0 bases, with 10 bases between. CDR3 length equals 15 residues. In DNA, the CDR3 is TGTGCCAGTAGTAAAGGATTCTTAGCCAAAAACATTCAGTACTTC. Amino acid sequence: CASSKGFLAKNIQYF. Full variable domain (outside the CDR3, taken from reference TRBV19 and TRBJ2-4): DGGITQSPKYLFRKEGQNVTLSCEQNLNHDAMYWYRQDPGQGLRLIYYSQIVNDFQKGDIAEGYSVSREKKESFPLTVTSAQKNPTAFYLCASSKGFLAKNIQYFGAGTRLSVL.

V usage is TRBV6-4 and J usage is TRBJ1-2, with a tentative D call TRBD1 (5 bases). The ends were cut back, 4 bases at V and 10 bases at J, with 22 bases in the middle. The germline CDR1 and CDR2 sequences are MRHNA and SNTAGT. This CDR3 has 15 residues. The CDR3 protein is CASSASLGPPGVYTF. The CDR3 DNA follows: TGTGCCAGCAGTGCGTCTTTGGGACCTCCGGGAGTCTACACCTTC.

The CDR3 is CAWSPSLTDTQYF. The CDR3 coding sequence is TGTGCCTGGAGTCCCTCCCTAACAGATACGCAGTATTTT. This chain joins TRBV30 and TRBJ2-3; no clear D. This CDR3 has 13 residues. V lost 2 bases and J 3 bases, leaving 9 bases between the germline ends. CDR1 and CDR2 (germline): GTSNPN, SVGIG (reference sequence).

The chain uses TRBV6-5 and TRBJ2-7, with 13 positions matching TRBD2. The V and J ends lost 2 bases and 12 bases, in that order; junction bases with no gene match: 10. Germline V gene data show CDR1 as MNHEY and CDR2 as SVGAGI. The CDR3 extends over 15 amino acids. The CDR3: CASSYPPGLAGVLYF. The DNA of the CDR3 is TGTGCCAGCAGTTACCCGCCCGGACTAGCGGGAGTATTGTACTTC.

Concerning this clone: A much larger clone differs by one base, so this may be a read error. Distinct nucleotide sequences in the sample also encode this CDR3. The chain combines TRBV7-8 with TRBJ2-7; D ambiguous. The V end was cut by 3 bases, the J end by 3 bases, with 3 bases between. Germline V gives CDR1 SGHVS, CDR2 FQNEAQ. The CDR3 covers 11 residues. The CDR3 region is CASSLDYEQYF. The CDR3 DNA reads as TGTGCCAGCAGCTTGGACTACGAGCAGTACTTC. Full variable domain (remainder filled in from reference TRBV7-8 and TRBJ2-7): GAGVSQSPRYKVAKRGQDVALRCDPISGHVSLFWYQQALGQGPEFLTYFQNEAQLDKSGLPSDRFFAERPEGSVSTLKIQRTQQEDSAVYLCASSLDYEQYFGPGTRLTVT.

The sample holds a few counts of this clone. The chain uses TRBV28 and TRBJ1-4, with TRBD1 identical over 8 bases. The CDR3 contains 16 residues. Germline CDR1 and CDR2: MDHEN and SYDVKM. The J segment lost 7 bases and the V segment lost 6 bases, leaving 13 bases of the junction unmatched. The CDR3 is CASRAPIQGVFEKLFF. DNA for the CDR3: TGTGCCAGCAGAGCTCCAATACAGGGGGTTTTTGAAAAACTGTTTTTT.

This chain connects TRBV18 to TRBJ2-5; unclear D gene. The CDR3 has 15 amino acids. Germline lookup yields CDR1 KGHSH and CDR2 LQKENI. V lost 4 bases, J lost 7 bases, and 19 bases lay in between. CDR3 protein: CASSLDRATVGTQYF. CDR3 nucleotides: TGTGCCAGCTCACTCGACCGGGCTACGGTAGGGACCCAGTACTTC. Looking up the rest from reference TRBV18 and TRBJ2-5 gives the full variable domain: NAGVMQNPRHLVRRRGQEARLRCSPMKGHSHVYWYRQLPEEGLKFMVYLQKENIIDESGMPKERFSAEFPKEGPSILRIQQVVRGDSAAYFCASSLDRATVGTQYFGPGTRLLVL.

A remark on this clone: Other DNA sequences in the sample encode the same CDR3. V gene TRBV10-3 combines with J gene TRBJ2-5, with D perhaps TRBD1 (5 bases). V lost 4 bases to trimming and J lost 5 bases, with 8 bases between them. Germline loops: CDR1 ENHRY, CDR2 SYGVKD. The CDR3 runs 12 residues. The chain's CDR3 is CAISGAGETQYF. CDR3 DNA sequence: TGTGCCATCAGTGGAGCAGGGGAGACCCAGTACTTC.

J is TRBJ2-2 and V is TRBV5-1, with D uncertain. This CDR3 has 14 residues. CDR1 and CDR2 from the germline V gene are SGHRS and YFSETQ. Trimming removed 7 bases at V and 4 bases at J, with 14 bases between. CDR3 sequence (DNA): TGCGCCAGCCGTTACTACTTGGCCACCGGGGAGCTGTTTTTT. Translated: CASRYYLATGELFF. The variable domain in full, with the rest retrieved from reference TRBV5-1 and TRBJ2-2, is KAGVTQTPRYLIKTRGQQVTLSCSPISGHRSVSWYQQTPGQGLQFLFEYFSETQRNKGNFPGRFSGRQFSNSRSEMNVSTLELGDSALYLCASRYYLATGELFFGEGSRLTVL.

CDR3 DNA sequence: TGTGCCAGCAGCGAAAGGACAGGGGTGGGAAAACTGTTTTTT. Its protein is CASSERTGVGKLFF. The chain joins TRBV21-1 to TRBJ1-4; the table's D call, TRBD1, was not checked against the DNA. TRBV21-1 is a pseudogene segment. This CDR3 has 14 residues.

Regarding this clone: The same CDR3 arises from other DNA sequences in this sample as well. CDR3 nucleotides: TGCGCCAGCAGCGCTACAGGGAATCAGCCCCAGCATTTT. Translation: CASSATGNQPQHF. The rearrangement links TRBV10-1 to TRBJ1-5, with D possibly TRBD1 on 6 matching bases. V gave up 6 bases and J gave up 4 bases, with 10 bases separating them. The CDR3 runs 13 residues. Per germline, CDR1 WNHNN and CDR2 SYGVQD (reference sequence).

This CDR3 is CASSSLPPRQGAPAGANVLTF. The DNA for the CDR3 is TGTGCCAGCAGCTCCTTGCCTCCTAGACAGGGGGCCCCCGCTGGGGCCAACGTCCTGACTTTC. V usage is TRBV7-6 and J usage is TRBJ2-6; 10 bases match TRBD1. This CDR3 has 21 amino acids. Germline V gene lookup returns CDR1 SGHVS and CDR2 FNYEAQ. The V segment lost 4 bases and the J segment 2 bases; nucleotides outside the gene matches: 17. Full variable domain (outside the CDR3, taken from reference TRBV7-6 and TRBJ2-6): GAGVSQSPRYKVTKRGQDVALRCDPISGHVSLYWYRQALGQGPEFLTYFNYEAQQDKSGLPNDRFSAERPEGSISTLTIQRTEQRDSAMYRCASSSLPPRQGAPAGANVLTFGAGSRLTVL.

V gene TRBV7-9 combines with J gene TRBJ2-3, with 12 bases aligning to TRBD2. The CDR3 is 16 residues long. Germline CDR1 is SEHNR and CDR2 is FQNEAQ (reference sequence). Losses at the gene ends were 5 bases for V and 5 bases for J; bases not matched to a gene: 8. CDR3 loop: CASSTTSGSGQDTQYF. CDR3 DNA: TGTGCCAGCAGCACGACTAGCGGGAGTGGGCAAGATACGCAGTATTTT.

The genes are TRBV2 and TRBJ2-7; tentatively, D is TRBD2 (6 bases). CDR1 SNHLY and CDR2 FYNNEI come from the germline V gene. V was cut by 5 bases and J by 0 bases, with 11 bases left in between. This CDR3 contains 14 residues. The CDR3, as DNA: TGTGCCAGCAGTCTGACTAGTACCTCCTACGAGCAGTACTTC. This encodes CASSLTSTSYEQYF.

The J gene is TRBJ1-3, the V gene TRBV7-2, with D tentatively TRBD1 (5 bases). The V gene's germline CDR1 is SGHTA and CDR2 FQGNSA. The CDR3 sequence is 16 residues long. With 2 bases removed from V and 2 bases from J, the gap between germline ends came to 13 bases. CDR3 sequence (DNA): TGTGCCAGCAGCTTACCCGACAGAGGGGCTGGAAACACCATATATTTT. Its protein product is CASSLPDRGAGNTIYF.

V is TRBV6-1 and J is TRBJ2-7; 7 bases fit TRBD1. Per germline, CDR1 MNHNS and CDR2 SASEGT. The V segment lost 6 bases and the J segment 0 bases; nucleotides outside the gene matches: 5. The CDR3 is made up of 14 amino acids. The CDR3 here is CASRGTASSYEQYF. The CDR3, as DNA: TGTGCCAGCAGGGGGACAGCGAGCTCCTACGAGCAGTACTTC.

The gene calls are TRBV27 and TRBJ2-5; 10 bases agree with TRBD2. CDR1 is MNHEY, CDR2 SMNVEV, per germline (reference sequence). The CDR3 covers 20 residues. Trimming at V came to 4 bases and at J to 2 bases, leaving 19 bases not matched to a gene. The CDR3 region is CASSSSRLPGLASVQETQYF. The CDR3 coding sequence is TGTGCCAGCAGTTCTTCACGCCTTCCGGGACTAGCGAGCGTTCAAGAGACCCAGTACTTC.

The chain links TRBV4-1 to TRBJ1-3; D ambiguous. Per germline, CDR1 MGHRA and CDR2 YSYEKL. This CDR3 has 16 amino acids. V was clipped by 5 bases and J by 0 bases, with 14 bases between them. Written as DNA, the CDR3 is TGCGCCAGCAGCTCGCTCGGTCAGGTCTCTGGAAACACCATATATTTT. This encodes CASSSLGQVSGNTIYF.

V usage is TRBV5-6 and J usage is TRBJ1-2; 8 bases are shared with TRBD1. V trimming: 4 bases; J trimming: 2 bases; junction bases outside the gene matches: 7. CDR3 size: 15 residues. Germline CDR1 is SGHDT and CDR2 is YYEEEE. CDR3 DNA: TGTGCCAGCAGCAGAGGACAGGGTGCGAACTATGGCTACACCTTC. Translation: CASSRGQGANYGYTF.

The chain has TRBV5-1 and TRBJ2-3, with TRBD2 as a possible D gene (6 bases). The V gene's germline CDR1 is SGHRS and CDR2 YFSETQ. Trimming stripped 6 bases from V and 0 bases from J, with 11 bases between. The CDR3 loop spans 14 amino acids. The DNA for the CDR3 is TGCGCCAGCAATAGCGGAGACAGCACAGATACGCAGTATTTT. It is translated as CASNSGDSTDTQYF.